One sample yielded the 16 T cell receptor beta chains listed below, sequenced in a study of cytomegalovirus exposure and HLA in healthy donors. Vbeta (60) and Jbeta (13) primers were used in the PCR. This table comes from immunoSEQ multiplex PCR, and its TCRdb copy is limited to in-frame clones, with some not included. This table holds about 140,000 clones, roughly 74% found once. Specimen: PBMCs. These receptors were collected from a woman aged 18 to 35 in good health and CMV-seropositive.

This clone was found once. The V gene is TRBV7-8, the J gene TRBJ1-1; 9 bases are shared with TRBD1. Germline V gives CDR1 SGHVS, CDR2 FQNEAQ. This CDR3 is built from 14 residues. V shed 4 bases, J shed 1 base, and the junction held 1 base outside the gene matches. The CDR3 DNA follows: TGTGCCAGCAGCTGGGGACAGGGGAACACTGAAGCTTTCTTT. It yields the protein CASSWGQGNTEAFF.

The J gene is TRBJ1-2, the V gene TRBV6-5, with D unclear. CDR3 length: 16 residues. With 0 bases removed from V and 6 bases from J, the gap between germline ends came to 17 bases. In germline, CDR1 is MNHEY, CDR2 SVGAGI. The CDR3 region is CASSYSSPAGGNGYTF. The CDR3 DNA follows: TGTGCCAGCAGTTACTCAAGCCCAGCGGGAGGAAATGGCTACACCTTC.

The chain links TRBV2 to TRBJ2-6, with TRBD1 as a possible D gene (5 bases). The CDR3 extends over 16 amino acids. Trimming pared 4 bases from V and 4 bases from J, leaving 14 bases between. Per the germline V gene, CDR1 is SNHLY and CDR2 is FYNNEI. In DNA, the CDR3 is TGTGCCAGCAGTGCGACAGTTAGATACGGGGCCAACGTCCTGACTTTC. Its protein product is CASSATVRYGANVLTF.

V is TRBV19 and J is TRBJ1-2, with 7 positions matching TRBD1. Germline-derived CDR1 and CDR2 are LNHDA and SQIVND (reference sequence). The CDR3 sequence is 15 residues long. V trimming: 8 bases; J trimming: 2 bases; junction bases outside the gene matches: 11. CDR3 amino acids: CASFTDRDSNYGYTF. CDR3 in DNA: TGTGCCAGTTTTACTGACAGGGACTCCAACTATGGCTACACCTTC.

This rearrangement joins TRBV7-2 to TRBJ1-1, with 7 nucleotides matching TRBD1. Germline CDR1 SGHTA, CDR2 FQGNSA. Trimming cost V 8 bases and J 4 bases; bases outside gene matches: 7. The CDR3 covers 13 residues. The DNA of the CDR3 is TGTGCCAGCCGCTCGCCAGGGGGCACTGAAGCTTTCTTT. It translates to CASRSPGGTEAFF.

This clone was seen only a few times. The chain employs TRBV4-1 and TRBJ2-7; 8 positions agree with TRBD1. This CDR3 region has 14 residues. In germline, CDR1 is MGHRA, CDR2 YSYEKL. J gave up 3 bases and V 3 bases, and 4 bases lay outside the gene matches. CDR3 residues: CASSQRTGRYEQYF. The CDR3 nucleotides are TGCGCCAGCAGCCAGCGGACAGGGCGCTACGAGCAGTACTTC.

The table lists this clone with a count of one. The rearrangement uses TRBV5-1 and TRBJ1-1; D call uncertain. The CDR3 contains 15 residues. The germline V gene encodes CDR1 SGHRS and CDR2 YFSETQ. Trimming left V 4 bases short and J 11 bases short, with 24 bases between. The DNA for the CDR3 is TGCGCCAGCAGCCCGGACGTAGGTTGGGAGGTAAGGGCTTTCTTT. Its protein is CASSPDVGWEVRAFF.

This chain connects TRBV5-4 to TRBJ2-7; 11 bases line up with TRBD1. Losses at the gene ends were 5 bases for V and 6 bases for J; bases not matched to a gene: 7. CDR1 SGHNT and CDR2 YYREEE come from the germline V gene (reference sequence). The CDR3 runs 14 residues. As DNA, the CDR3 is TGTGCCAGCAGTTCCGGGACAGGGGGTACCGAGCAGTACTTC. Protein: CASSSGTGGTEQYF. Full variable domain (missing parts from reference TRBV5-4 and TRBJ2-7): ETGVTQSPTHLIKTRGQQVTLRCSSQSGHNTVSWYQQALGQGPQFIFQYYREEENGRGNFPPRFSGLQFPNYSSELNVNALELDDSALYLCASSSGTGGTEQYFGPGTRLTVT.

The chain joins TRBV28 to TRBJ2-7; the D gene is possibly TRBD2 (5 bases). The germline gives CDR1 MDHEN, CDR2 SYDVKM. V gave up 3 bases and J gave up 2 bases, with 11 bases separating them. The CDR3 consists of 14 residues. CDR3 amino acids: CASSFAAGTYEQYF. DNA of the CDR3: TGTGCCAGCAGTTTTGCGGCCGGGACCTACGAGCAGTACTTC.

The chain uses TRBV4-1 and TRBJ2-1; D possibly corresponds to TRBD1 (6 bases). From germline, CDR1 is MGHRA and CDR2 YSYEKL. The CDR3 runs to 17 residues. V was clipped by 1 base and J by 2 bases, with 15 bases between them. The CDR3: CASSQASSGGPYNEQFF. In nucleotides, the CDR3 is TGCGCCAGCAGCCAAGCCAGCAGTGGGGGCCCCTACAATGAGCAGTTCTTC.

V usage is TRBV2 and J usage is TRBJ1-5; D gene unclear. The CDR3 runs 12 residues. Germline CDR1 and CDR2: SNHLY and FYNNEI. Trimming left V 4 bases short and J 7 bases short, with 8 bases between. The CDR3 DNA reads as TGTGCCAGCAGTGGGCGGGAACAGCCCCAGCATTTT. It is translated as CASSGREQPQHF.

This chain joins TRBV15 and TRBJ1-2; D not resolved. The CDR3 spans 15 residues. Trimming left V 4 bases short and J 0 bases short, with 12 bases between. Looked up from germline, CDR1 is LNHNV and CDR2 is YYDKDF (reference sequence). The CDR3 DNA is TGTGCCACCAGCATGGAGGACCGCACTAACTATGGCTACACCTTC. Encoded protein: CATSMEDRTNYGYTF.

This sequence joins TRBV27 and TRBJ1-4; D possibly corresponds to TRBD1 (6 bases). The V end lost 4 bases, the J end lost 8 bases, and 23 bases lay between the germline ends. Germline CDR1 MNHEY, CDR2 SMNVEV (reference sequence). The CDR3 has 17 amino acids. The CDR3, as DNA: TGTGCCAGCAGTTATACCGGGACAACGAATTGGGGGGAAAAACTGTTTTTT. Its translation is CASSYTGTTNWGEKLFF. Filled out from reference TRBV27 and TRBJ1-4, the complete variable domain reads EAQVTQNPRYLITVTGKKLTVTCSQNMNHEYMSWYRQDPGLGLRQIYYSMNVEVTDKGDVPEGYKVSRKEKRNFPLILESPSPNQTSLYFCASSYTGTTNWGEKLFFGSGTQLSVL.

J is TRBJ1-1 and V is TRBV5-4, with TRBD1 matching over 7 bases. V was pared by 5 bases and J by 4 bases, with 11 bases of the junction left unmatched. The CDR3 has 15 residues. Germline CDR1 reads SGHNT; CDR2 reads YYREEE (reference sequence). The CDR3 DNA reads TGTGCCAGCAGAGGAGATGACAGGGTGGGCACTGAAGCTTTCTTT. As protein: CASRGDDRVGTEAFF.

The rearrangement uses TRBV27 and TRBJ1-1, with 7 bases fitting TRBD1. Trimming took 5 bases from V and 1 from J; bases not matched to a gene: 7. This CDR3 is 15 amino acids long. Germline CDR1 is MNHEY and CDR2 is SMNVEV (reference sequence). The CDR3 sequence: CASSLTGTANTEAFF. For the CDR3, the DNA is TGTGCCAGCAGTCTGACCGGGACAGCGAACACTGAAGCTTTCTTT.

The rearrangement uses TRBV6-5 and TRBJ1-1, with 7 bases identical to TRBD1. V shed 7 bases, J shed 2 bases, and the junction held 7 bases outside the gene matches. Germline values: CDR1 MNHEY, CDR2 SVGAGI. The CDR3 loop spans 14 amino acids. In nucleotides, the CDR3 is TGTGCCAGCAAGCAAGGGACAGCAAACACTGAAGCTTTCTTT. It encodes CASKQGTANTEAFF.